This TCR beta chain derives from a study of blood T cell repertoires in COVID-19. Whole-study context: Spain, Italy and the United States supplied samples that represented acute and convalescent COVID-19. T cells, B-cell-depleted T cells, or PBMCs supplied cDNA or gDNA.

As processed by the authors: Estimation of nucleated cell counts was performed using reference gene primer amplification. The repertoire was sequenced with immunoSEQ multiplex PCR; TCRdb's copy has only in-frame clones and lacks some. V and J calls plus clone size are reproduced from that table; the DNA served to infer D and trimming. The top ten clones hold 9.7% of a sample with 69,000 or so clones, approximately 78% of them seen once. From germline, CDR1 is SEHNR and CDR2 FQNEAQ (reference sequence). The CDR3 runs 18 residues. V lost 5 bases and J lost 0; bases outside the gene matches: 10. Sequencing was done on a sample of peripheral blood. The TCR sequence derives from a woman of 80 years or more with acute or convalescent COVID-19. This chain uses TRBV7-9 with TRBJ2-4, with 10 nucleotides matching TRBD1. Here the CDR3 DNA reads TGTGCCAGCAGCGGGACAGGGGTGGGACCGGTAGCCAAAAACATTCAGTACTTC. It is translated as CASSGTGVGPVAKNIQYF.